What follows are 20 T cell receptor beta chains derived from one specimen sequenced in a study of control samples from healthy donors and cancer patients. Method: immunoSEQ multiplex PCR; TCRdb's copy keeps in-frame clones and lacks some. This repertoire shows about 170,000 clones, around 93% found once; its top ten account for 4.1%. Sequences were obtained from blood. The receptors stem from a woman in her fifties or sixties in good health.

This chain connects TRBV14 to TRBJ2-7; D gene ambiguous. The CDR3 is made up of 11 amino acids. CDR1 and CDR2 from the germline V gene are SGHDN and FVKESK. With 3 bases removed from V and 9 bases from J, the gap between germline ends came to 9 bases. The DNA for the CDR3 is TGTGCCAGCAGCCACCGCGACACGCAGTACTTC. Its translation: CASSHRDTQYF. Drawing the rest from reference TRBV14 and TRBJ2-7, the complete variable domain is EAGVTQFPSHSVIEKGQTVTLRCDPISGHDNLYWYRRVMGKEIKFLLHFVKESKQDESGMPNNRFLAERTGGTYSTLKVQPAELEDSGVYFCASSHRDTQYFGPGTRLTVT.

The gene calls are TRBV2 and TRBJ1-2; 9 nucleotides match TRBD1. Germline CDR1 is SNHLY and CDR2 is FYNNEI. With V trimmed by 5 bases and J by 4 bases, 8 bases remained unmatched. The CDR3 runs 15 residues. CDR3 amino acids: CASSLPGQGFYGYTF. The CDR3 DNA sequence: TGTGCCAGCAGTTTACCGGGACAGGGCTTCTATGGCTACACCTTC.

This rearrangement joins TRBV7-2 to TRBJ1-2; D is unclear. With 4 bases removed from V and 8 bases from J, the gap between germline ends came to 8 bases. The CDR3 spans 11 residues. CDR1 and CDR2 (germline): SGHTA, FQGNSA. The CDR3 here is CASSSVNGYTF. Written as DNA, the CDR3 is TGTGCCAGCAGCTCAGTTAACGGCTACACCTTC.

V gene TRBV2 combines with J gene TRBJ1-6; D gene ambiguous. Germline V gene data show CDR1 as SNHLY and CDR2 as FYNNEI. CDR3 length: 15 residues. Trimming shortened V by 6 bases and J by 9 bases, and 18 bases separated the two germline ends. CDR3 nucleotides: TGTGCCAGCAGGAGGATACTCAGTATCGGTTCACCCCTCCACTTT. This codes for CASRRILSIGSPLHF.

The rearrangement uses TRBV18 and TRBJ1-2, with 9 bases that match TRBD1. From germline, CDR1 is KGHSH and CDR2 LQKENI. The trim removed 3 bases at V and 0 bases at J, leaving 2 bases unmatched. The CDR3 length is 15 residues. CDR3 coding DNA: TGTGCCAGCTCACCCGACAGGGGGGCTAACTATGGCTACACCTTC. It translates to CASSPDRGANYGYTF.

The V and J genes are TRBV5-4 and TRBJ2-3; D uncertain. Germline CDR1 is SGHNT and CDR2 is YYREEE (reference sequence). Trimming took 5 bases from V and 1 from J, leaving 8 bases between them. The CDR3 length is 13 residues. CDR3 region: CASRSPGTDTQYF. Here the CDR3 DNA reads TGTGCCAGCAGAAGCCCGGGCACAGATACGCAGTATTTT.

The chain uses TRBV4-3 and TRBJ2-3, with D hard to call. CDR1 is LGHNA, CDR2 YSLEER, per germline. V was shortened by 1 base and J by 2 bases, with 13 bases between the two germline ends. The CDR3 sequence is 16 residues long. In nucleotides, the CDR3 is TGCGCCAGCAGCCAAGGGAATGGACCATACACAGATACGCAGTATTTT. This encodes CASSQGNGPYTDTQYF.

The chain links TRBV9 to TRBJ2-2, with D uncertain. The ends were cut back, 4 bases at V and 6 bases at J, with 10 bases in the middle. The CDR3 spans 13 residues. Germline values: CDR1 SGDLS, CDR2 YYNGEE. The CDR3 loop is CASSPQVAGELFF. The CDR3 bases are TGTGCCAGCAGCCCTCAGGTTGCCGGGGAGCTGTTTTTT.

The CDR3 DNA follows: TGTGCTAGTGGTTTTCAGGGAATGAACACTGAAGCTTTCTTT. Protein sequence: CASGFQGMNTEAFF. The J gene is TRBJ1-1, the V gene TRBV12-5; D may be TRBD1 (5 bases). Germline lookup yields CDR1 LGHNT and CDR2 FRNRAP. Deletions cut 3 bases from V and 0 bases from J, with 8 bases between. The CDR3 length is 14 residues.

The chain recombines TRBV6-1 with TRBJ1-5; D not resolved. The V end was cut by 2 bases, the J end by 0 bases, with 14 bases between. The CDR3 sequence is 17 residues long. CDR1 and CDR2 (germline): MNHNS, SASEGT. CDR3 region: CASSERPEIYSNQPQHF. In DNA form, the CDR3 reads TGTGCCAGCAGTGAAAGGCCAGAGATTTATAGCAATCAGCCCCAGCATTTT.

V is TRBV4-3 and J is TRBJ1-1; D is ambiguous. Germline V CDR1 and CDR2: LGHNA, YSLEER. V dropped 0 bases and J dropped 3 bases, with 11 bases sitting between them. This CDR3 contains 15 residues. This CDR3 is CASSQDWGMDTEAFF. The CDR3 DNA sequence: TGCGCCAGCAGCCAAGATTGGGGAATGGACACTGAAGCTTTCTTT.

The chain uses TRBV7-2 and TRBJ2-1, with D maybe TRBD1 (6 bases). V gave up 5 bases and J gave up 5 bases, with 16 bases separating them. The V gene's germline CDR1 is SGHTA and CDR2 FQGNSA. The CDR3 contains 15 residues. The CDR3 bases are TGTGCCAGCAGCAGAGCCGGGACACAAAACAATGAGCAGTTCTTC. It specifies CASSRAGTQNNEQFF.

In its sample, this clone was seen once. The chain is built from TRBV7-2 and TRBJ1-2, with 8 bases identical to TRBD1. This CDR3 has 13 amino acids. CDR1 is SGHTA and CDR2 is FQGNSA in the germline V gene. The V segment lost 5 bases and the J segment 8 bases; nucleotides outside the gene matches: 7. DNA of the CDR3: TGTGCCAGCAGCCGCCTGACAGGGGACGGCTACACCTTC. It encodes CASSRLTGDGYTF.

This clone showed up just once. The rearrangement links TRBV6-2 or TRBV6-3 to TRBJ2-6; TRBD2 is a possible D gene (5 bases). V was shortened by 2 bases and J by 0 bases, with 11 bases between the two germline ends. The CDR3 has 17 residues. The V gene's germline CDR1 is MNHEY and CDR2 SVGEGT. The DNA of the CDR3 is TGTGCCAGCAGTTACCGGGGTGTAATCTCTGGGGCCAACGTCCTGACTTTC. It encodes CASSYRGVISGANVLTF.

The rearrangement uses TRBV5-1 and TRBJ2-3; 7 positions agree with TRBD2. V was clipped by 3 bases and J by 3 bases; unmatched bases: 4. The CDR3 contains 14 residues. Germline V gives CDR1 SGHRS, CDR2 YFSETQ. CDR3: CASSSTGGTDTQYF. CDR3 coding DNA: TGCGCCAGCAGCTCAACGGGGGGTACAGATACGCAGTATTTT.

The chain uses TRBV4-1 and TRBJ1-4; perhaps TRBD1 as D (5 bases). This CDR3 spans 18 amino acids. With 2 bases removed from V and 10 bases from J, the gap between germline ends came to 26 bases. Looked up from germline, CDR1 is MGHRA and CDR2 is YSYEKL. The CDR3 sequence is CASSQLDMGILGLRKLFF. The CDR3 DNA is TGCGCCAGCAGCCAACTAGATATGGGAATACTGGGGCTAAGAAAACTGTTTTTT.

This clone occurred once. The rearrangement uses TRBV27 and TRBJ1-2, with 8 positions matching TRBD1. J gave up 8 bases and V 6 bases, and 8 bases lay outside the gene matches. This CDR3 region has 13 residues. Germline CDR1 reads MNHEY; CDR2 reads SMNVEV (reference sequence). The CDR3 region is CASRPTGARGYTF. CDR3 bases: TGTGCCAGCAGGCCGACAGGGGCTCGGGGCTACACCTTC.

The count of this clone is one. The chain employs TRBV18 and TRBJ1-2; 7 nucleotides agree with TRBD1. This CDR3 comprises 17 residues. Germline-derived CDR1 and CDR2 are KGHSH and LQKENI. V trimming: 3 bases; J trimming: 2 bases; junction bases outside the gene matches: 12. CDR3 in DNA: TGTGCCAGCTCACCGACTACAATCCGGGACAGAAACTATGGCTACACCTTC. It translates to CASSPTTIRDRNYGYTF.

V gene TRBV7-9 combines with J gene TRBJ1-2; D gene ambiguous. Trimming pared 5 bases from V and 4 bases from J, leaving 20 bases between. The length of the CDR3 is 16 residues. From germline, CDR1 is SEHNR and CDR2 FQNEAQ (reference sequence). CDR3 sequence (DNA): TGTGCCAGCAGCCGACCCTTCATGGAGGCAGGCTATGGCTACACCTTC. This encodes CASSRPFMEAGYGYTF.

The rearrangement uses TRBV18 and TRBJ1-1; 7 bases align to TRBD1. The junction had 4 bases not matched to a gene; V was cut back by 0 bases and J by 3 bases. The CDR3 is made up of 15 amino acids. The germline V gene has CDR1 KGHSH and CDR2 LQKENI. This CDR3 is CASSPPSTGDTEAFF. The CDR3 coding sequence is TGTGCCAGCTCACCACCGTCCACAGGGGACACTGAAGCTTTCTTT.